The TCR beta chain under discussion was sequenced for a study of blood T cell repertoires in COVID-19 (dated by TCRdb to 2020 to 2021). For the wider study: Collaborator samples came from the United States, Italy and Spain and covered acute and convalescent phases of COVID-19. Subjects who had been exposed to COVID-19, were actively infected with it, or had recovered from it provided the deeply sampled blood TCRbeta repertoires that made up the dataset. The material from the prospective study consisted of cDNA or gDNA derived from T cells, B-cell-depleted T cells, or PBMCs. The repertoires were released in a freely available public database intended as a resource for research on the immune response to SARS-CoV-2. Where available, HLA class I and class II types were obtained from metadata supplied by the sample provider rather than from assay-based typing. The sample metadata nearly always contained a de-identified subject ID, COVID-19 status, age in years and sex. The samples were drawn from the first 160 participants of the ongoing ImmuneRACE study and from 1,254 subjects provided by 6 global collaborators. What the authors observed across the whole study: The quantity of clinical and demographic metadata differed by source and by participant and was supplied without curation.

Participants in the prospective study were enrolled through a virtual design, were aged roughly 18 to 100 years, and lived in 24 United States geographic areas. Cohort assignment in the prospective study relied on participant-reported clinical history from a screening survey and a study questionnaire. In the prospective study, whole blood, serum and a nasopharyngeal or oropharyngeal swab were collected from each participant by mobile phlebotomists. Participants in the prospective study had the option to provide additional blood draws and questionnaires over a roughly 2-month period. Blood samples from the prospective study were shipped frozen or at room temperature prior to DNA extraction. A remark on this clone: No cognate antigen has been identified for it. Nothing much larger sits one base from this clone, and base qualities are not available.

Taken from cysteine to phenylalanine, the CDR3 has 14 residues. Only CDR3 DNA remains: 42 bases, in frame from the first base. Ends trimmed: V by 4 bases, J by 1 base; bases unmatched to a gene: 3. The germline V gene (reference sequence) gives CDR1 as LGHDT and CDR2 as YNNKEL. TCRbeta CDR3 regions were amplified from genomic DNA using the immunoSEQ Assay, a bias-controlled multiplex PCR. The study's own analysis went as follows. Within the assay, amplification of reference gene primers was used to estimate how many nucleated cells each sample contained. Sequence reads were collapsed and filtered to measure the absolute abundance of every unique TCRbeta CDR3 rearrangement. Productive Simpson clonality was computed per sample as the square root of Simpson's diversity index over productive rearrangements. Drawn from immuneACCESS, this table holds only the in-frame rearrangements with V and J called that TCRdb kept. Clones are partly lost; checked studies trace under half to an unresolved V gene and leave the rest unexplained. That table gives V, J and clone size, and the DNA gave D and trimming. For this sample the table gives under 500,000 clones, of which 70% to 90% were detected only once. Around 1.8% of the sample is in the top ten clones.

This clonotype was sampled from a woman younger than 35 with acute COVID-19. The V gene is TRBV3-1 (or the pseudogene TRBV3-2) and the J gene is TRBJ2-5, and 7 bases in between align with TRBD1. Material: PBMCs or T cells enriched from blood (not recorded which). At the DNA level, the sequence is TGTGCCAGCAGCCCCTGGGACAGCCAAGAGACCCAGTACTTC. This encodes CASSPWDSQETQYF.